The 15 T cell receptor beta chains in this list originate from one sample, sequenced in a study of blood T cell repertoires in COVID-19. The table came from immunoSEQ multiplex PCR; TCRdb's copy has only in-frame clones and leaves some out. The sample records about 59,000 clones, over 75% being singletons. Sequencing input: peripheral blood. All receptors come from a man at least 80 years old in a cohort sampled during active COVID-19.

The V call is TRBV5-4, the J call TRBJ1-1; the D gene is possibly TRBD1 (6 bases). The CDR3 extends over 14 amino acids. Between the trimmed V and J ends, which lost 4 bases and 3 bases, there was a span of 13 bases. Germline CDR1 reads SGHNT; CDR2 reads YYREEE (reference sequence). CDR3 loop: CASSIQGRDTEAFF. The CDR3, as DNA: TGTGCCAGCAGCATACAGGGAAGAGACACTGAAGCTTTCTTT. Using reference TRBV5-4 and TRBJ1-1 for the parts outside the CDR3, the full variable domain is ETGVTQSPTHLIKTRGQQVTLRCSSQSGHNTVSWYQQALGQGPQFIFQYYREEENGRGNFPPRFSGLQFPNYSSELNVNALELDDSALYLCASSIQGRDTEAFFGQGTRLTVV.

The chain joins TRBV7-6 to TRBJ2-7; 9 bases match TRBD1. Germline values: CDR1 SGHVS, CDR2 FNYEAQ. The CDR3 runs to 15 residues. V was pared by 5 bases and J by 1 base, with 6 bases of the junction left unmatched. CDR3 residues: CASSLGQGLSYEQYF. CDR3 DNA: TGTGCCAGCAGCCTCGGACAGGGGCTTTCCTACGAGCAGTACTTC.

The V gene is TRBV20-1, the J gene TRBJ1-2; the D is unclear. CDR3 size: 11 residues. Germline CDR1 reads DFQATT; CDR2 reads SNEGSKA (reference sequence). Trimming removed 0 bases from V and 3 bases from J, with 2 bases in between. This CDR3 reads CSARDDYGYTF. CDR3 DNA sequence: TGCAGTGCTAGAGACGACTATGGCTACACCTTC.

The V and J genes are TRBV5-6 and TRBJ1-5, with TRBD1 matching 7 bases. Germline V gene lookup returns CDR1 SGHDT and CDR2 YYEEEE. The CDR3 runs to 15 residues. V shed 6 bases and J 4 bases; nucleotides not matched to a gene: 10. DNA for the CDR3: TGTGCCAGCACCTCCCGGGGACAGCTAAATCAGCCCCAGCATTTT. The encoded protein is CASTSRGQLNQPQHF.

The chain links TRBV6-5 to TRBJ2-3; D is perhaps TRBD2 (6 bases). Trimming removed 3 bases from V and 0 bases from J, with 7 bases in between. There are 14 residues in the CDR3. Germline lookup yields CDR1 MNHEY and CDR2 SVGAGI. In DNA form, the CDR3 reads TGTGCCAGCAGTTATGGACTAAGCACAGATACGCAGTATTTT. Protein product: CASSYGLSTDTQYF.

V and J are TRBV12-3 or TRBV12-4 and TRBJ2-5, with 7 bases fitting TRBD1. CDR3 length: 13 amino acids. The V segment lost 6 bases and the J segment 4 bases; nucleotides outside the gene matches: 5. The CDR3 DNA reads TGTGCCAGCAGCAGTACAGGGGTAGAGACCCAGTACTTC. Translating gives CASSSTGVETQYF.

In regard to this clone: The junction and the germline gene differ at one end; a read error may be behind it. The V gene is TRBV2, the J gene TRBJ2-7; 8 bases agree with TRBD2. This CDR3 spans 14 amino acids. In germline, CDR1 is SNHLY, CDR2 FYNNEI. Here the CDR3 reads CASIEREGLNEQYF. In DNA form, the CDR3 reads TGTGCCAGCATTGAACGGGAGGGCCTTAACGAGCAGTACTTC.

The chain uses TRBV4-2 and TRBJ1-5; maybe TRBD1 (6 bases). This CDR3 is built from 16 residues. V lost 0 bases and J 5 bases, leaving 14 bases between the germline ends. The germline V gene encodes CDR1 LGHNA and CDR2 YNFKEQ. In nucleotides, the CDR3 is TGTGCCAGCAGCCAAGAGTGGGGGCAGCGACATCAGCCCCAGCATTTT. This gives the protein CASSQEWGQRHQPQHF.

The chain employs TRBV4-3 and TRBJ1-6; D is perhaps TRBD1 (6 bases). Germline V gene sequence: CDR1 LGHNA, CDR2 YSLEER. The CDR3 consists of 16 residues. Trimming cost V 0 bases and J 2 bases, with 8 bases left between them. The DNA of the CDR3 is TGCGCCAGCAGCCAAGATGGGGGCCCCTATAATTCACCCCTCCACTTT. This translates into CASSQDGGPYNSPLHF.

This chain joins TRBV13 and TRBJ1-4, with D perhaps TRBD1 (5 bases). Germline V gives CDR1 PRHDT, CDR2 FYEKMQ (reference sequence). This CDR3 is built from 14 residues. V gave up 5 bases and J gave up 5 bases, with 12 bases separating them. CDR3 amino acids: CASSPGRGNEKLFF. The CDR3 DNA reads TGTGCCAGCAGCCCAGGACGGGGGAATGAAAAACTGTTTTTT.

The chain carries TRBV6-5 and TRBJ1-4; 7 bases are shared with TRBD1. Germline CDR1 reads MNHEY; CDR2 reads SVGAGI. V lost 7 bases to trimming and J lost 4 bases; unmatched junction nucleotides: 3. CDR3 length equals 13 residues. This CDR3 is CASMTGINEKLFF. CDR3 coding DNA: TGTGCCAGCATGACAGGGATTAATGAAAAACTGTTTTTT.

A single count supports this clone. The rearrangement joins TRBV4-1 to TRBJ1-5; 11 bases map to TRBD1. From germline, CDR1 is MGHRA and CDR2 YSYEKL. Trimming took 0 bases from V and 2 from J; bases not matched to a gene: 9. The length of the CDR3 is 19 residues. CDR3 DNA: TGCGCCAGCAGCCAAGAAGGGACAGGGGGAGGATTTGGCAATCAGCCCCAGCATTTT. This gives the protein CASSQEGTGGGFGNQPQHF.

The chain couples TRBV7-3 to TRBJ1-1, with 7 bases matching TRBD1. The germline V gene encodes CDR1 SGHTA and CDR2 FQGTGA. The CDR3 loop spans 13 amino acids. The V segment lost 10 bases and the J segment 8 bases; nucleotides outside the gene matches: 13. The CDR3 protein is CATRQGHLEEAFF. In DNA, the CDR3 is TGTGCCACTCGACAGGGCCATTTGGAGGAAGCTTTCTTT.

This sequence joins TRBV19 and TRBJ1-5, with a tentative D call TRBD1 (6 bases). This CDR3 contains 17 residues. Germline assignment: CDR1 LNHDA and CDR2 SQIVND (reference sequence). V was shortened by 5 bases and J by 2 bases, with 19 bases between the two germline ends. The CDR3 DNA sequence: TGTGCCAGTAGTCGAACTTCCAGGGGTAGTGGCAATCAGCCCCAGCATTTT. Its translation: CASSRTSRGSGNQPQHF.

The chain links TRBV5-1 to TRBJ1-1; 7 bases line up with TRBD1. The germline gives CDR1 SGHRS, CDR2 YFSETQ. The CDR3 sequence is 16 residues long. The V and J ends lost 3 bases and 4 bases, in that order; junction bases with no gene match: 12. The CDR3 loop reads CASSSGRFQGGTEAFF. The CDR3 DNA reads as TGCGCCAGCAGCTCGGGACGATTTCAGGGGGGCACTGAAGCTTTCTTT.